This is a list of T cell receptor beta chains from one sample in a study of blood T cells in healthy people across ages. One entry per CDR3 protein, called by TCRdb with MiXCR from the 5' RACE reads. The sample yields more than 800,000 distinct CDR3 sequences, 45% seen once. The sequenced material came from blood. Receptors were obtained from a woman aged 60-75 years in good health. The CDR3 runs from the conserved cysteine through the conserved F or W. A D gene is named only where the DNA matches it firmly. Only part of the rows carry a size: once, few, many, or a class if the clone is expanded.

J | size | D | V | CDR3 | DNA
TRBJ1-5 | once | . | TRBV5-1 | CASRPDPYSNQPQHF | TGCGCCAGCAGGCCCGACCCTTATAGCAATCAGCCCCAGCATTTT
TRBJ2-7 | . | TRBD1 | TRBV29-1 | CSVALSGTGRYEQYF | TGCAGCGTAGCCCTTTCCGGGACAGGGAGGTACGAGCAGTACTTC
TRBJ2-7 | . | TRBD2 | TRBV6-1 | CASSEALGLVRGEQYF | TGTGCCAGCAGTGAAGCCCTGGGACTAGTCCGTGGGGAGCAGTACTTC
TRBJ2-1 | . | . | TRBV3-1 | CASSSRRGYSYNEQFF | TGTGCCAGCAGCAGCCGTCGCGGGTACTCCTACAATGAGCAGTTCTTC
TRBJ2-5 | . | TRBD1 | TRBV7-9 | CASSMGRTGQETQYF | TGTGCCAGCAGCATGGGCCGGACAGGGCAAGAGACCCAGTACTTC
TRBJ2-7 | . | . | TRBV18 | CASSPLLLGVRSYEQYF | TGTGCCAGCTCACCCCTCCTTCTAGGTGTGCGTTCCTACGAGCAGTACTTC
TRBJ2-3 | many | . | TRBV12-3/TRBV12-4 | CASSSQDILSTDTQYF | TGTGCCAGCAGTTCCCAGGACATTCTTAGCACAGATACGCAGTATTTT
TRBJ2-5 | . | TRBD1 | TRBV7-9 | CAGTGGSESQYF | TGTGCCGGGACAGGGGGGTCGGAGTCCCAGTACTTC
TRBJ2-7 | . | TRBD1 | TRBV27 | CASSLRGQVIPYEQYF | TGTGCCAGCAGTCTTCGAGGACAGGTGATTCCCTACGAGCAGTACTTC
TRBJ1-2 | . | . | TRBV4-1 | CASSQEMWDYGYTF | TGCGCCAGCAGCCAAGAAATGTGGGACTATGGCTACACCTTC
TRBJ2-5 | few | . | TRBV7-2 | CASSFQAQGTQYF | TGTGCCAGCAGCTTCCAGGCCCAGGGGACCCAGTACTTC
TRBJ2-3 | . | . | TRBV5-6 | CASSLRTIRNTQYF | TGTGCCAGCAGCTTGCGGACTATACGAAATACGCAGTATTTT
TRBJ2-5 | few | . | TRBV12-3/TRBV12-4 | CASSLTWSETQYF | TGTGCCAGCAGTTTGACGTGGTCGGAGACCCAGTACTTC
TRBJ1-2 | . | . | TRBV20-1 | CSASLGGGYTF | TGCAGTGCTAGTTTAGGGGGAGGCTACACCTTC
TRBJ2-7 | few | TRBD2 | TRBV6-1 | CASTVAGGHYEQYF | TGTGCCAGCACAGTAGCGGGAGGGCACTACGAGCAGTACTTC
TRBJ2-7 | few | . | TRBV30 | CAWRGGYSYEQYF | TGTGCCTGGAGGGGGGGATACTCCTACGAGCAGTACTTC
TRBJ2-3 | few | TRBD2 | TRBV30 | CACSPPSGRTDTQYF | TGTGCCTGCTCCCCCCCTAGCGGGAGGACAGATACGCAGTATTTT
TRBJ1-4 | few | . | TRBV7-9 | CASSASPPRTTNEKLFF | TGTGCCAGCAGCGCCTCCCCCCCCCGGACTACTAATGAAAAACTGTTTTTT
TRBJ2-7 | many | . | TRBV7-9 | CASSQADHYEQYF | TGTGCCAGCAGCCAAGCGGACCACTACGAGCAGTACTTC
TRBJ2-5 | . | TRBD2 | TRBV5-6 | CASTLGTSGRAQYF | TGTGCCAGCACCCTAGGGACTAGCGGGAGAGCGCAGTACTTC
TRBJ1-6 | . | . | TRBV2 | CASSYDGGELPLHF | TGTGCCAGCAGCTACGACGGGGGAGAGTTACCCCTCCACTTT
TRBJ1-6 | . | . | TRBV5-1 | CASSLDGDSHNSPPHF | TGCGCCAGCAGCTTGGATGGAGACAGCCATAATTCACCCCCCCACTTT
TRBJ2-7 | . | . | TRBV4-2 | CASSQDVGSERYF | TGTGCCAGCAGCCAAGATGTGGGGAGCGAGCGGTACTTC
TRBJ2-3 | . | . | TRBV5-1 | CASSLQAVDTQYF | TGCGCCAGCAGCTTACAGGCGGTAGATACGCAGTATTTT
TRBJ2-5 | . | TRBD1 | TRBV5-1 | CASSLGTGGYGETQYF | TGCGCCAGCAGCTTGGGGACAGGGGGTTACGGAGAGACCCAGTACTTC
TRBJ1-2 | few | . | TRBV5-1 | CASSHSRPLGGANGYTF | TGCGCCAGCAGCCATTCGAGACCGCTTGGGGGGGCAAATGGCTACACCTTC
TRBJ2-6 | . | TRBD1 | TRBV3-1 | CASSQNRGKLASGANVLTF | TGTGCCAGCAGCCAAAACAGGGGGAAGTTAGCCTCTGGGGCCAACGTCCTGACTTTC
TRBJ2-1 | . | TRBD2 | TRBV24-1 | CATSETSGRAGGETQFF | TGTGCCACCAGTGAGACTAGCGGGAGAGCTGGTGGAGAGACCCAGTTCTTC
TRBJ2-5 | . | . | TRBV4-3 | CASSQEGGRIKTQYF | TGCGCCAGCAGCCAAGAGGGTGGGAGGATAAAGACCCAGTACTTC
TRBJ1-6 | . | TRBD1 | TRBV7-8 | CASSSPPARGLNSPLHF | TGTGCCAGCAGCTCTCCACCGGCCAGGGGGCTTAATTCACCCCTCCACTTT
TRBJ1-5 | few | . | TRBV3-1 | CASSVKAPRSNQPQHF | TGTGCCAGCAGCGTAAAGGCGCCCCGAAGCAATCAGCCCCAGCATTTT
TRBJ2-7 | few | . | TRBV20-1 | CSARRAVGLYEQYF | TGCAGTGCTAGGAGGGCGGTTGGGCTCTACGAGCAGTACTTC
TRBJ1-1 | . | . | TRBV29-1 | CSVEPGNTEAFF | TGCAGCGTTGAACCCGGGAACACTGAAGCTTTCTTT
TRBJ2-1 | few | TRBD1 | TRBV5-1 | CASRRDRRTNEQFF | TGCGCCAGCCGCCGGGACAGGCGTACTAATGAGCAGTTCTTC
TRBJ2-1 | few | TRBD2 | TRBV9 | CASSPLAGESGDEQFF | TGTGCCAGCAGCCCTCTAGCGGGAGAGTCTGGGGATGAGCAGTTCTTC
TRBJ2-4 | . | TRBD2 | TRBV4-1 | CASSQDASGRAKNIRYF | TGCGCCAGCAGCCAAGATGCTAGCGGGAGAGCCAAAAACATTCGGTACTTC
TRBJ1-2 | . | TRBD1 | TRBV16 | CASSQTGTAIYGYTF | TGTGCCAGCAGCCAAACCGGGACAGCTATTTATGGCTACACCTTC
TRBJ2-7 | . | . | TRBV11-2 | CASSLINNEQYF | TGTGCCAGCAGCCTGATAAACAATGAGCAGTACTTC
TRBJ2-3 | . | . | TRBV27 | CASSFSVRDTQYF | TGTGCCAGCAGTTTTTCTGTGCGGGATACGCAGTATTTT